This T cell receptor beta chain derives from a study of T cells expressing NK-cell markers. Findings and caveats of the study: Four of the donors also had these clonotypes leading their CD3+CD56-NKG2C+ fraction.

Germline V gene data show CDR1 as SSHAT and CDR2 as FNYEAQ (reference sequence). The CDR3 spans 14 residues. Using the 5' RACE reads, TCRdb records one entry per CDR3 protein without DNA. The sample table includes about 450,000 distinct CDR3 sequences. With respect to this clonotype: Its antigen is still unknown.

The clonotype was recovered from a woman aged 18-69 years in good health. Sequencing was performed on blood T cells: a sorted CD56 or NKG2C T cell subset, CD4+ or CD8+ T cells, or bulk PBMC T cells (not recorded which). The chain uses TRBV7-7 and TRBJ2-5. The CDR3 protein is CASSLRSSQETQYF.